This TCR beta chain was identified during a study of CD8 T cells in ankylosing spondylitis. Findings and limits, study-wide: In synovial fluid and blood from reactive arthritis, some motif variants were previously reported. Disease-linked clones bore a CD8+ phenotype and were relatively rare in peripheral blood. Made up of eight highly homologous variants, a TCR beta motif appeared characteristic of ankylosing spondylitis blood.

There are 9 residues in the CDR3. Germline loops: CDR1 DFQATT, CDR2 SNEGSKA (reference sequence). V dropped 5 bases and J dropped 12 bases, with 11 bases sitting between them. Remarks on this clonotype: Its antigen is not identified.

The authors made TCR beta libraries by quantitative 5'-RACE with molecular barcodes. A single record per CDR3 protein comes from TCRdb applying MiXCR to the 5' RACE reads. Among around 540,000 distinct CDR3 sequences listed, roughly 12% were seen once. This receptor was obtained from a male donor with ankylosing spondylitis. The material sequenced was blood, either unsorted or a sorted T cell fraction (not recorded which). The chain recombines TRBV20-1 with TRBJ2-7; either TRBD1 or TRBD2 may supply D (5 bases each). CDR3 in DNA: TGCAGTGCTGTTATGGGACCGTACGTC. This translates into CSAVMGPYV.